A single sample gave rise to the 27 T cell receptor beta chains below, sequenced in a study of T-cell reconstitution after alpha-beta-depleted transplantation in children. Molecular barcoding with unique molecular identifiers was used for the TCRbeta library. TCRdb analysed the PCR reads with MiXCR anew, one entry per CDR3 protein. The table shows roughly 120,000 distinct CDR3 sequences, with roughly 23% occurring only once. The sample in question was PBMCs, mostly from graft donor cells, obtained 180 days after TCRalphabeta/CD19-depleted stem cell transplant. These receptors originate from a male patient aged 2 to 10 who had a stem cell transplant for chronic granulomatous disease, so the T cells may come from the graft donor.

V is TRBV7-6 and J is TRBJ1-3, with a tentative D call TRBD1 (5 bases). CDR1 SGHVS and CDR2 FNYEAQ come from the germline V gene. The ends were cut back, 3 bases at V and 3 bases at J, with 9 bases in the middle. The length of the CDR3 is 14 residues. CDR3 sequence: CASSFAGGGNTIYF. The CDR3 region has the DNA TGTGCCAGCAGCTTTGCTGGGGGTGGAAACACCATATATTTT.

There are a few counts of this clonotype. The chain uses TRBV5-1 and TRBJ2-1; 7 bases fit TRBD2. V shed 4 bases and J 4 bases; nucleotides not matched to a gene: 5. The CDR3 length is 14 residues. Germline CDR1 reads SGHRS; CDR2 reads YFSETQ. This CDR3 is CASSTGTNYNEQFF. The CDR3 region has the DNA TGCGCCAGCAGCACCGGGACTAATTACAATGAGCAGTTCTTC. The full variable domain, completed using reference TRBV5-1 and TRBJ2-1, is KAGVTQTPRYLIKTRGQQVTLSCSPISGHRSVSWYQQTPGQGLQFLFEYFSETQRNKGNFPGRFSGRQFSNSRSEMNVSTLELGDSALYLCASSTGTNYNEQFFGPGTRLTVL.

The chain has TRBV5-1 and TRBJ2-3; 8 bases align to TRBD2. Trimming removed 3 bases from V and 4 bases from J; junction bases left unmatched: 10. This CDR3 contains 16 residues. Germline-derived CDR1 and CDR2 are SGHRS and YFSETQ. Written as DNA, the CDR3 is TGCGCCAGCAGCTCCGGCTCGGCGGGAGGAGCAGATACGCAGTATTTT. It codes for CASSSGSAGGADTQYF. Full variable domain (outside the CDR3, taken from reference TRBV5-1 and TRBJ2-3): KAGVTQTPRYLIKTRGQQVTLSCSPISGHRSVSWYQQTPGQGLQFLFEYFSETQRNKGNFPGRFSGRQFSNSRSEMNVSTLELGDSALYLCASSSGSAGGADTQYFGPGTRLTVL.

Ten or more counts support this clonotype. The rearrangement uses TRBV7-2 and TRBJ2-1; the D is unclear. The CDR3 is made up of 17 amino acids. Trimming took 0 bases from V and 0 from J, leaving 12 bases between them. Germline V CDR1 and CDR2: SGHTA, FQGNSA. The DNA for the CDR3 is TGTGCCAGCAGCTTAGCTCAAGGTTTGAGCTCCTACAATGAGCAGTTCTTC. As protein: CASSLAQGLSSYNEQFF.

This clonotype was detected many times. The chain carries TRBV5-6 and TRBJ2-7; a weak D match, TRBD2 (5 bases). The germline V and J ends were trimmed by 4 bases and 0 bases, with 17 bases remaining between them. The CDR3 is 16 residues long. Germline assignment: CDR1 SGHDT and CDR2 YYEEEE. DNA of the CDR3: TGTGCCAGCAGCCTCACCCAATTTCGGGGCTCCTACGAGCAGTACTTC. This codes for CASSLTQFRGSYEQYF.

The sample holds many counts of this clonotype. Here the CDR3 reads CATSDDRGYEQYF. The DNA of the CDR3 is TGTGCCACCAGTGACGACAGGGGCTACGAGCAGTACTTC. The chain carries TRBV24-1 and TRBJ2-7; 8 nucleotides match TRBD1. The germline CDR1 and CDR2 sequences are KGHDR and SFDVKD. The junction had 1 base not matched to a gene; V was cut back by 4 bases and J by 3 bases. This CDR3 has 13 amino acids.

This clonotype was recorded at least ten times. The chain couples TRBV20-1 to TRBJ2-7, with TRBD1 identical over 9 bases. The germline CDR1 and CDR2 sequences are DFQATT and SNEGSKA (reference sequence). This CDR3 has 14 residues. The junction had 3 bases not matched to a gene; V was cut back by 1 base and J by 2 bases. The CDR3 bases are TGCAGTGCTAGAGCCGGACAGGGGCCCTACGAGCAGTACTTC. Protein sequence: CSARAGQGPYEQYF.

This clonotype was detected only a few times. The gene calls are TRBV20-1 and TRBJ2-5, with D unresolved. Germline V CDR1 and CDR2: DFQATT, SNEGSKA (reference sequence). With 0 bases removed from V and 0 bases from J, the gap between germline ends came to 14 bases. This CDR3 has 16 amino acids. The CDR3 is CSARDSYPVYQETQYF. The CDR3 region has the DNA TGCAGTGCTAGAGACTCTTACCCAGTGTACCAAGAGACCCAGTACTTC.

V usage is TRBV6-1 and J usage is TRBJ2-7; TRBD2 matches 7 bases. Germline-derived CDR1 and CDR2 are MNHNS and SASEGT. J lost 3 bases, V lost 6 bases, and 8 bases had no gene match. This CDR3 is 14 amino acids long. In DNA form, the CDR3 reads TGTGCCAGCAGCCCTCAACGGGAGGACTACGAGCAGTACTTC. This codes for CASSPQREDYEQYF.

This clonotype appeared many times. The chain links TRBV12-3 or TRBV12-4 to TRBJ1-6; D may be TRBD1 (5 bases). The CDR3 is 14 residues long. V was trimmed by 2 bases and J by 7 bases, leaving 9 bases between them. The CDR3 sequence is CASSLPGWNSPLHF. In DNA, the CDR3 is TGTGCCAGCAGTTTACCAGGGTGGAATTCACCCCTCCACTTT.

Many counts were recorded for this clonotype. This chain joins TRBV20-1 and TRBJ2-7; D tentatively fits TRBD1 or TRBD2 (5 bases each). V was shortened by 2 bases and J by 7 bases, with 9 bases between the two germline ends. The germline CDR1 and CDR2 sequences are DFQATT and SNEGSKA (reference sequence). This CDR3 contains 11 residues. The CDR3 region is CSARTEGEQYF. The CDR3 DNA sequence: TGCAGTGCTAGAACCGAGGGGGAGCAGTACTTC.

The chain has TRBV12-3 or TRBV12-4 and TRBJ2-7, with D possibly TRBD2 on 7 matching bases. CDR3 size: 15 residues. With 6 bases removed from V and 1 base from J, the gap between germline ends came to 16 bases. CDR3 in DNA: TGTGCCAGCAGCTTGGGGGGGCGCAGGTCCTACGAGCAGTACTTC. It translates to CASSLGGRRSYEQYF.

This clonotype was counted once. CDR3: CASSPQSFSSERTEAFF. As DNA, the CDR3 is TGTGCCAGCAGCCCGCAATCTTTTAGTAGCGAACGCACTGAAGCTTTCTTT. The genes are TRBV7-9 and TRBJ1-1; D is uncertain. CDR1 and CDR2 (germline): SEHNR, FQNEAQ (reference sequence). The CDR3 is made up of 17 amino acids. Trimming removed 5 bases at V and 4 bases at J, with 23 bases between. Full variable domain (rest looked up from reference TRBV7-9 and TRBJ1-1): DTGVSQNPRHKITKRGQNVTFRCDPISEHNRLYWYRQTLGQGPEFLTYFQNEAQLEKSRLLSDRFSAERPKGSFSTLEIQRTEQGDSAMYLCASSPQSFSSERTEAFFGQGTRLTVV.

The rearrangement uses TRBV12-3 or TRBV12-4 and TRBJ2-5; 11 bases fit TRBD2. The trim removed 6 bases at V and 4 bases at J, leaving 4 bases unmatched. The CDR3 consists of 14 residues. In DNA, the CDR3 is TGTGCCAGCAGCCCCGGACTAGCGGGAGAGACCCAGTACTTC. It translates to CASSPGLAGETQYF.

This clonotype came up once. The chain couples TRBV12-3 or TRBV12-4 to TRBJ2-3; no clear D. The germline V and J ends were trimmed by 1 base and 6 bases, with 8 bases remaining between them. The CDR3 is 13 residues long. CDR3 protein: CASSLVGWDTQYF. DNA for the CDR3: TGTGCCAGCAGTTTAGTGGGGTGGGATACGCAGTATTTT.

This clonotype occurred many times. The V and J genes are TRBV20-1 and TRBJ1-1; no reliable D call. The CDR3 is made up of 11 amino acids. V was cut by 3 bases and J by 7 bases, with 9 bases left in between. CDR1 is DFQATT, CDR2 SNEGSKA, per germline (reference sequence). Here the CDR3 DNA reads TGCAGTGCTAGCCCCAATGGTGAAGCTTTCTTT. It is translated as CSASPNGEAFF.

The chain links TRBV12-3 or TRBV12-4 to TRBJ2-3; D is perhaps TRBD2 (6 bases). The CDR3 has 13 amino acids. The V end lost 3 bases, the J end lost 5 bases, and 9 bases lay between the germline ends. CDR3 DNA sequence: TGTGCCAGCAGTTTCGCGCGGGGAGATACGCAGTATTTT. Translation: CASSFARGDTQYF.

This clonotype was counted a few times. The chain employs TRBV5-5 and TRBJ1-5; no clear D gene. V gave up 2 bases and J gave up 3 bases, with 18 bases separating them. The CDR3 runs to 17 residues. Germline V gene lookup returns CDR1 SGHKS and CDR2 YYEKEE (reference sequence). CDR3 loop: CASSFDRVNSHNQPQHF. CDR3 DNA: TGTGCCAGCAGCTTCGACCGGGTGAACAGTCACAATCAGCCCCAGCATTTT. The entire variable domain, with the rest obtained from reference TRBV5-5 and TRBJ1-5, is as follows: DAGVTQSPTHLIKTRGQQVTLRCSPISGHKSVSWYQQVLGQGPQFIFQYYEKEERGRGNFPDRFSARQFPNYSSELNVNALLLGDSALYLCASSFDRVNSHNQPQHFGDGTRLSIL.

This clonotype appeared many times. The chain recombines TRBV5-1 with TRBJ1-2; no reliable D call. V lost 0 bases and J 4 bases, leaving 10 bases between the germline ends. CDR3 size: 14 residues. Per the germline V gene, CDR1 is SGHRS and CDR2 is YFSETQ. DNA of the CDR3: TGCGCCAGCAGCTTGGACAGCCTGGGCTATGGCTACACCTTC. Amino acids: CASSLDSLGYGYTF.

This clonotype appeared many times. The gene calls are TRBV7-2 and TRBJ1-6, with 7 bases identical to TRBD1. CDR1 SGHTA and CDR2 FQGNSA come from the germline V gene. CDR3 length: 17 amino acids. V lost 1 base to trimming and J lost 6 bases; unmatched junction nucleotides: 9. Here the CDR3 reads CASSLGQGGAFNSPLHF. In DNA form, the CDR3 reads TGTGCCAGCAGCTTAGGGCAGGGGGGCGCTTTTAATTCACCCCTCCACTTT.

In this sample, this clonotype turned up many times. This chain links TRBV14 with TRBJ2-7; D is perhaps TRBD1 or TRBD2 (5 bases each). V was trimmed by 4 bases and J by 4 bases, leaving 11 bases between them. From germline, CDR1 is SGHDN and CDR2 FVKESK. The CDR3 length is 13 residues. Here the CDR3 reads CASSLGDAYEQYF. The DNA of the CDR3 is TGTGCCAGCAGCCTAGGGGACGCGTACGAGCAGTACTTC. The full variable domain, with the rest looked up from reference TRBV14 and TRBJ2-7, is EAGVTQFPSHSVIEKGQTVTLRCDPISGHDNLYWYRRVMGKEIKFLLHFVKESKQDESGMPNNRFLAERTGGTYSTLKVQPAELEDSGVYFCASSLGDAYEQYFGPGTRLTVT.

Many counts were recorded for this clonotype. V and J are TRBV29-1 and TRBJ2-1; 7 bases fit TRBD2. Germline-derived CDR1 and CDR2 are SQVTM and ANQGSEA. V shed 6 bases, J shed 7 bases, and the junction held 12 bases outside the gene matches. This CDR3 is built from 14 residues. Here the CDR3 reads CSVTYWRENNEQFF. The DNA of the CDR3 is TGCAGCGTCACATATTGGCGGGAGAATAATGAGCAGTTCTTC.

The chain combines TRBV20-1 with TRBJ1-2; D might be TRBD1 (6 bases). Germline lookup yields CDR1 DFQATT and CDR2 SNEGSKA (reference sequence). V was pared by 6 bases and J by 5 bases, with 22 bases between. The CDR3 loop spans 15 amino acids. The CDR3 is CSASTGQGTQYGYTF. The CDR3 DNA reads TGCAGTGCCTCTACGGGGCAGGGGACTCAGTATGGCTACACCTTC.

In its sample, this clonotype was seen many times. The chain combines TRBV28 with TRBJ2-3; D is uncertain. The V end was cut by 7 bases, the J end by 2 bases, with 7 bases between. The CDR3 has 12 residues. Germline assignment: CDR1 MDHEN and CDR2 SYDVKM. CDR3 DNA sequence: TGTGCCAGCAAAGGTTCCACAGATACGCAGTATTTT. This sequence encodes CASKGSTDTQYF.

This clonotype occurred many times. This chain links TRBV7-9 with TRBJ2-3, with 11 nucleotides matching TRBD1. The CDR3 sequence is 15 residues long. V gave up 6 bases and J gave up 3 bases; unmatched junction bases: 5. Looked up from germline, CDR1 is SEHNR and CDR2 is FQNEAQ (reference sequence). This CDR3 is CASSWTGGKTDTQYF. The CDR3 DNA follows: TGTGCCAGCAGTTGGACAGGGGGCAAGACAGATACGCAGTATTTT.

This chain links TRBV6-1 with TRBJ2-3; 7 positions match TRBD2. CDR1 MNHNS and CDR2 SASEGT come from the germline V gene. CDR3 length: 15 amino acids. V lost 6 bases, J lost 3 bases, and 9 bases stayed unmatched. CDR3 nucleotides: TGTGCCAGCAGGTCTATGCGGGAGATAACAGATACGCAGTATTTT. It translates to CASRSMREITDTQYF.

This clonotype was recorded at least ten times. The rearrangement joins TRBV27 to TRBJ1-4; a possible D gene is TRBD1 (6 bases). Germline V gene lookup returns CDR1 MNHEY and CDR2 SMNVEV (reference sequence). V lost 6 bases and J 2 bases, leaving 16 bases between the germline ends. This CDR3 has 16 amino acids. The CDR3 loop reads CASSLAGAGTNEKLFF. DNA for the CDR3: TGTGCCAGCAGCCTAGCGGGGGCCGGGACTAATGAAAAACTGTTTTTT.